A selection of T cell receptor beta chains follows, all from one sample in a study of OX40 agonist ivuxolimab in advanced cancers. Here immunoSEQ multiplex PCR was the method, and the copy in TCRdb shows in-frame clones only, minus some. The table shows around 58,000 clones, with about 86% occurring only once. The specimen comprised CD4+ or CD8+ T cells sorted from blood, sampled in a trial of the OX40 agonist ivuxolimab. Receptors were obtained from an adult with an advanced solid tumor such as melanoma, head and neck, liver or kidney cancer. Each CDR3 is given without its conserved first and last residue. Clone size is given for some rows only: seen once, a few or many times, or a class if the clone is expanded.

abundance: -; v_gene: TRBV27; CDR3aa: ASSPPPGRDQPQH
abundance: -; v_gene: TRBV10-3; CDR3aa: ASTPGQGNQPQH
abundance: -; v_gene: TRBV2; CDR3aa: ASSENLNTEAF
abundance: -; v_gene: TRBV7-6; CDR3aa: ASSGGQQGLTEQY
abundance: -; v_gene: TRBV10-3; CDR3aa: AIRNGNTEAF
abundance: once; v_gene: TRBV27; CDR3aa: ASSYKGIYGYT
abundance: medium-sized; v_gene: TRBV9; CDR3aa: ASSPLQLENILGNTIY
abundance: -; v_gene: TRBV5-6; CDR3aa: ASSWGTGEYEQY
abundance: many; v_gene: TRBV7-9; CDR3aa: ASSPGTDSNQPQH
abundance: -; v_gene: TRBV4-1; CDR3aa: ASSQEGQAPYEQY
abundance: few; v_gene: TRBV6-1; CDR3aa: ASSGRGSSYEQY
abundance: -; v_gene: TRBV28; CDR3aa: ASSSPWTLGQETQY
abundance: once; v_gene: TRBV19; CDR3aa: ASSILVNSGNTIY
abundance: -; v_gene: TRBV6-1; CDR3aa: ASSEDRVYGYT
abundance: -; v_gene: TRBV11-3; CDR3aa: ASSLGRLAGGQYNEQF
abundance: -; v_gene: TRBV4-3; CDR3aa: ASSQFWGGSSYEQY
abundance: -; v_gene: TRBV5-4; CDR3aa: ASSWGTAEKLF
abundance: -; v_gene: TRBV5-6; CDR3aa: ASSLAHEAYNSPLH
abundance: -; v_gene: TRBV14; CDR3aa: ASNDQFSDEQF
abundance: -; v_gene: TRBV9; CDR3aa: ASSVEGDPVAGELF
abundance: -; v_gene: TRBV5-6; CDR3aa: ASSLYQETQY
abundance: -; v_gene: TRBV28; CDR3aa: ASIIGQGNQPQH
abundance: -; v_gene: TRBV11-2; CDR3aa: ASSFGQGGGTEAF
abundance: -; v_gene: TRBV6-5; CDR3aa: ASSGTVIYTDTQY